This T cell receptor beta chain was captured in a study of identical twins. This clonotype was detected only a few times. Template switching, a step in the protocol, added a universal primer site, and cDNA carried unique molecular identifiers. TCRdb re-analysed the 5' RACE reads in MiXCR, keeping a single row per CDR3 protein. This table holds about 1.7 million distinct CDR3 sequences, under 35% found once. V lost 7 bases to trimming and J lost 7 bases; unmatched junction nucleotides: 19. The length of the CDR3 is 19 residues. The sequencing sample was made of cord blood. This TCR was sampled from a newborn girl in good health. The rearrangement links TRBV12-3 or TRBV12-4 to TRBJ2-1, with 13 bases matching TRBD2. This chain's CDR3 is CASTPLYIRGTSGMNEQFF. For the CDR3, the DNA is TGTGCCAGCACCCCGTTGTATATTCGAGGGACTAGCGGGATGAATGAGCAGTTCTTC.